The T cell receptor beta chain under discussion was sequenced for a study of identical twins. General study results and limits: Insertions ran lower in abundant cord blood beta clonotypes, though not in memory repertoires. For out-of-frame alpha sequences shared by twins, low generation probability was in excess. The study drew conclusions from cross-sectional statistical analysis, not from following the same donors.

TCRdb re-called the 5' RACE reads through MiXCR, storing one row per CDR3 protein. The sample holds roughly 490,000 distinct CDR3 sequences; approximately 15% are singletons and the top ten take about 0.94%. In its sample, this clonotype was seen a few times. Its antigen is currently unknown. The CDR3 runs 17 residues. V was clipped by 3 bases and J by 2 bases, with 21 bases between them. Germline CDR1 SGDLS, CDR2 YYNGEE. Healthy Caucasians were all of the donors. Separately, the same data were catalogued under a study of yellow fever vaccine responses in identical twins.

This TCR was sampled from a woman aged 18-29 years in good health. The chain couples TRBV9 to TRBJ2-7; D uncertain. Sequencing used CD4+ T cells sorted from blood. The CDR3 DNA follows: TGTGCCAGCAGCGCCGATCCAAGAGGTCCATGGGCCTACGAGCAGTACTTC. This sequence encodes CASSADPRGPWAYEQYF.